The clone carrying this T cell receptor (beta chain) has a single count. The antigen remains unidentified. These data belong to a study of T cell responses to AZD1222 COVID-19 vaccine. Whole-study findings and limits: CD4 TCRs linked to vaccination spanned spike, dominating at 160-218 and 743-854.

Method: immunoSEQ multiplex PCR; TCRdb's copy keeps in-frame clones and lacks some. The table has 110,000 to 150,000 clones, more than 85% seen once; the top ten hold around 0.85%. The V end lost 2 bases, the J end lost 9 bases, and 12 bases lay between the germline ends. Looked up from germline, CDR1 is KGHSH and CDR2 is LQKENI. The CDR3 loop spans 13 amino acids. This specimen consisted of peripheral blood, obtained on day 0 of MenACWY control vaccination. The TCR originated in an adult in good health. The genes are TRBV18 and TRBJ2-3; unclear D gene. As DNA, the CDR3 is TGTGCCAGCTCACCAGAATCCCACCAAACGCAGTATTTT. Amino acid sequence: CASSPESHQTQYF.